The 6 T cell receptor beta chains reported below all come from one sample, sequenced in a study of Ad26.COV2.S vaccination and SARS-CoV-2 variants. This sample's treatment: around 19 received Ad26.COV2.S at low or high dose, single or two shots; 5 received placebo; per-sample allocation not given. After the first vaccine or placebo injection, samples were drawn on day 63. Produced via immunoSEQ multiplex PCR; TCRdb's table is partial and in-frame only. Of some 450,000 clones in the sample, roughly 91% were seen once. This specimen consisted of peripheral blood, obtained in a trial of Ad26.COV2.S vaccine versus placebo. All receptors come from a person between 18 and 65 years old who received the Ad26.COV2.S COVID-19 vaccine or a placebo.

This chain links TRBV11-3 with TRBJ2-3; 10 positions match TRBD1. Per the germline V gene, CDR1 is SGHNT and CDR2 is YENEEA. This CDR3 spans 16 amino acids. The V and J ends lost 5 bases and 2 bases, in that order; junction bases with no gene match: 7. CDR3 loop: CASSPGTGEFTDTQYF. The CDR3 nucleotides read TGTGCCAGCAGCCCCGGGACAGGGGAGTTCACAGATACGCAGTATTTT.

This clone was counted between two and nine times. The gene calls are TRBV12-2 and TRBJ2-7; TRBD1, the table's D call, lacks a check against the DNA. TRBV12-2 is a known pseudogene. The CDR3 is made up of 12 amino acids. The CDR3 DNA reads as TGTGCAAGTCACTTGGATGGGCTAGAGCAGTACTTC. Translation gives CASHLDGLEQYF.

This clone has only one observation. This chain uses TRBV30 with TRBJ1-2, with a tentative D call TRBD1 (5 bases). The germline V gene encodes CDR1 GTSNPN and CDR2 SVGIG (reference sequence). The V end lost 3 bases, the J end lost 3 bases, and 23 bases lay between the germline ends. The CDR3 has 17 amino acids. CDR3 loop: CAWRGRGISSGYYGYTF. In DNA form, the CDR3 reads TGTGCCTGGAGGGGGCGGGGGATATCGTCCGGATACTATGGCTACACCTTC. The variable domain in full, completed from reference TRBV30 and TRBJ1-2, reads SQTIHQWPATLVQPVGSPLSLECTVEGTSNPNLYWYRQAAGRGLQLLFYSVGIGQISSEVPQNLSASRPQDRQFILSSKKLLLSDSGFYLCAWRGRGISSGYYGYTFGSGTRLTVV.

V usage is TRBV30 and J usage is TRBJ1-5; D ambiguous. CDR1 is GTSNPN and CDR2 is SVGIG in the germline V gene (reference sequence). This CDR3 region has 15 residues. V was pared by 2 bases and J by 4 bases, with 15 bases between. The CDR3 DNA is TGTGCCTGGAGTTCGGCCTCAGCGCTAAATCAGCCCCAGCATTTT. Amino acid sequence: CAWSSASALNQPQHF.

This sequence joins TRBV7-9 and TRBJ1-2; possibly TRBD1 for D (5 bases). V was pared by 2 bases and J by 7 bases, with 23 bases between. There are 17 residues in the CDR3. CDR1 is SEHNR, CDR2 FQNEAQ, per germline (reference sequence). The CDR3 reads CASSLSMWDLEGGGYTF. The CDR3 nucleotides are TGTGCCAGCAGCTTAAGCATGTGGGACCTAGAGGGAGGTGGCTACACCTTC.

The chain joins TRBV27 to TRBJ2-7, with a tentative D call TRBD2 (6 bases). In germline, CDR1 is MNHEY, CDR2 SMNVEV (reference sequence). CDR3 size: 13 residues. Trimming removed 3 bases from V and 7 bases from J, with 13 bases in between. CDR3 bases: TGTGCCAGCAGTTTCTTGGGGGGAGAGGAGCAGTACTTC. Protein sequence: CASSFLGGEEQYF.